Given below is one T cell receptor beta chain in context. What it binds is unknown. At one end the junction does not follow the germline gene, possibly because of a read error. Co-extracting RNA and DNA was done with 20-30 mg of unsorted bulk tissue as input. This CDR3 is 15 amino acids long. The data originate from a study of tumor-infiltrating lymphocytes in primary liver carcinoma. Study summary: Stage T1-T3 N0M0 and a size of 4.2 to 10 cm characterized the tumors. Sample yields of productive TCRbeta reads, ranging from roughly 3.5 to 8 million, were similar across tissue types. Regarding the study as a whole: Tumors had a top-250-clone fraction that was significantly higher than blood (p = 0.039).

TCR beta cDNA was reverse-transcribed from roughly 0.45 ug of total RNA. The reaction used a constant-region primer and ProtoScript II reverse transcriptase. Three nested multiplex PCR rounds, a slightly modified ARM-PCR, produced the libraries for TCR beta. TRBV1-TRBV30 forward and Cbeta reverse primers drove the first two roughly 10-cycle rounds. TCRdb reprocessed the multiplex PCR reads via MiXCR and lists one record per CDR3 protein. The sample contains some 30,000 distinct CDR3 sequences, roughly four fifths of which appear only once. The V call is TRBV12-3 or TRBV12-4, the J call TRBJ1-3; D is ambiguous. Source material: liver tumor tissue from sampling region 5. Subset defined: tumor region T5, tumor centre. The origin of this receptor is a man between 40 and 49 years old with primary liver carcinoma and hepatitis B virus infection. CDR3 sequence reads: CASNSGPTSGNTLYF. The CDR3 DNA sequence: TGTGCCAGCAATTCAGGTCCAACCTCTGGAAACACCTTATATTTT.